Each of the 21 T cell receptor beta chains below was sequenced from the same sample in a study of blood T cells in healthy people across ages (dated by TCRdb to about 2015). Receptor amplification or capture employed 5' RACE. The sequencer was an Illumina HiSeq 2500. A second roughly 6 to 12 cycle PCR used a sample-barcoded 5' primer and a J-beta primer mix. The public reads were quality trimmed at Q25 with fastp and then assembled into clones with MiXCR by TCRdb, keeping productive beta chains. Each CDR3 protein appears once, grouped with its most common genes and DNA. This sample holds approximately 350,000 distinct CDR3 sequences; approximately 51% were observed only once. Of the sample, around 49% is held by the ten largest clones. Sequenced input: blood. The source is a man in his 60s in good health.

A note on this clonotype: A much larger clone lies one base from this, so it may be a read error. This sequence joins TRBV20-1 and TRBJ2-7, with 8 nucleotides matching TRBD2. The V gene end was trimmed by 5 bases and the J gene end by 2 bases; junction bases not matched to a gene: 5. This CDR3 has 13 amino acids. Per the germline V gene, CDR1 is DFQATT and CDR2 is SNEGSKA (reference sequence). The CDR3, as DNA: TGCAGTGCTTCCGGGACTAGAACCTACGAGCAGTACTTC. It yields the protein CSASGTRTYEQYF.

The CDR3 loop reads CASSPRGRSLYEQYF. CDR3 coding DNA: TGTGCCAGCAGCCCCAGGGGGAGATCCCTCTACGAGCAGTACTTC. V gene TRBV5-6 combines with J gene TRBJ2-5; TRBD1 agrees at 7 bases. The J call is uncertain, as TRBJ2-7 better fits the DNA end. The CDR3 totals 15 residues. Germline values: CDR1 SGHDT, CDR2 YYEEEE.

This clonotype was observed many times. The chain joins TRBV12-3 or TRBV12-4 to TRBJ2-3; D ambiguous. The CDR3 has 12 residues. V was clipped by 5 bases and J by 8 bases, with 11 bases between them. CDR3: CASSPGLATQYF. CDR3 bases: TGTGCCAGCAGTCCCGGGCTGGCTACGCAGTATTTT.

This chain uses TRBV4-2 with TRBJ1-2; D gene unclear. The ends were cut back, 0 bases at V and 2 bases at J, with 7 bases in the middle. The germline gives CDR1 LGHNA, CDR2 YNFKEQ. The CDR3 is 14 amino acids. The CDR3 bases are TGTGCCAGCAGCCAAGAGGGCACCAACTATGGCTACACCTTC. It yields the protein CASSQEGTNYGYTF.

This clonotype appeared a few times. This chain joins TRBV20-1 and TRBJ1-6; D is possibly TRBD1 (6 bases). The CDR3 length is 17 residues. Germline loops: CDR1 DFQATT, CDR2 SNEGSKA (reference sequence). V lost 5 bases, J lost 0 bases, and 17 bases lay in between. The CDR3 nucleotides read TGCAGTGCTCGTTCCGGGACACTGAGCTCCTATAATTCACCCCTCCACTTT. Translation: CSARSGTLSSYNSPLHF.

This clonotype was detected only a few times. The V gene is TRBV29-1, the J gene TRBJ2-1; 7 bases align to TRBD1. This CDR3 is 12 amino acids long. V trimming: 6 bases; J trimming: 7 bases; junction bases outside the gene matches: 6. The germline V gene encodes CDR1 SQVTM and CDR2 ANQGSEA. The DNA of the CDR3 is TGCAGCGTCGTGACAGGGCCTAATGAGCAGTTCTTC. It codes for CSVVTGPNEQFF.

This clonotype was seen ten or more times. The chain combines TRBV6-4 with TRBJ2-1; the match to TRBD2 covers 7 bases. The germline gives CDR1 MRHNA, CDR2 SNTAGT. This CDR3 region has 16 residues. With V trimmed by 5 bases and J by 6 bases, 13 bases remained unmatched. CDR3 amino acids: CASSPLGRGIGNEQFF. CDR3 bases: TGTGCCAGCAGTCCCCTGGGGCGGGGGATAGGCAATGAGCAGTTCTTC.

The chain combines TRBV5-5 with TRBJ1-6, with a tentative D call TRBD1 (5 bases). V dropped 6 bases and J dropped 7 bases, with 14 bases sitting between them. CDR1 and CDR2 from the germline V gene are SGHKS and YYEKEE (reference sequence). The CDR3 totals 14 residues. The CDR3 protein is CASILGVGNSPLHF. The DNA of the CDR3 is TGTGCCAGCATCCTAGGGGTTGGGAATTCACCCCTCCACTTT.

The rearrangement links TRBV7-9 to TRBJ2-1; possible D gene TRBD2, 5 bases. Germline V CDR1 and CDR2: SEHNR, FQNEAQ (reference sequence). The length of the CDR3 is 13 residues. V was pared by 3 bases and J by 8 bases, with 11 bases between. The CDR3 region is CASSFGRTDEQFF. CDR3 in DNA: TGTGCCAGCAGCTTCGGCAGGACTGATGAGCAGTTCTTC.

The CDR3 loop reads CASSQAFRRNYGYTF. CDR3 DNA sequence: TGTGCCAGCAGCCAAGCGTTCCGCAGGAACTATGGCTACACCTTC. This chain links TRBV3-1 with TRBJ1-2; no firm D call. The V end was cut by 1 base, the J end by 2 bases, with 11 bases between. Germline V gene data show CDR1 as LGHDT and CDR2 as YNNKEL (reference sequence). This CDR3 contains 15 residues.

The rearrangement links TRBV29-1 to TRBJ2-1; D gene ambiguous. Looked up from germline, CDR1 is SQVTM and CDR2 is ANQGSEA. CDR3 length equals 11 residues. V was pared by 4 bases and J by 6 bases, with 7 bases between. The CDR3 spells CSVAQPNEQFF. The CDR3 DNA sequence: TGCAGCGTTGCTCAGCCCAATGAGCAGTTCTTC.

This chain uses TRBV7-3 with TRBJ1-2; D perhaps matches TRBD1 (5 bases). The CDR3 runs 14 residues. Trimming took off 1 base at V and 6 bases at J, with 12 bases between the two ends. Germline values: CDR1 SGHTA, CDR2 FQGTGA. CDR3 nucleotides: TGTGCCAGCAGCTTAAATGGGGGATCAGATGGCTACACCTTC. It encodes CASSLNGGSDGYTF.

This clonotype showed up many times. The chain joins TRBV2 to TRBJ1-2; tentatively, D is TRBD1 (5 bases). Germline V CDR1 and CDR2: SNHLY, FYNNEI. The CDR3 totals 12 residues. Trimming pared 8 bases from V and 8 bases from J, leaving 15 bases between. The CDR3 region is CASGPGPGGYTF. The CDR3 DNA reads TGTGCCAGCGGACCGGGGCCGGGGGGCTACACCTTC. The full variable domain, completed using reference TRBV2 and TRBJ1-2, is EPEVTQTPSHQVTQMGQEVILRCVPISNHLYFYWYRQILGQKVEFLVSFYNNEISEKSEIFDDQFSVERPDGSNFTLKIRSTKLEDSAMYFCASGPGPGGYTFGSGTRLTVV.

The rearrangement links TRBV24-1 to TRBJ2-3; TRBD2 matches 7 bases. Losses at the gene ends were 2 bases for V and 4 bases for J; bases not matched to a gene: 8. Germline CDR1 KGHDR, CDR2 SFDVKD. CDR3 length: 16 amino acids. Here the CDR3 reads CATSDSSRGDPDTQYF. The CDR3, as DNA: TGTGCCACCAGTGATTCCTCCCGGGGGGACCCAGATACGCAGTATTTT.

This clonotype turned up a few times. The chain is built from TRBV5-1 and TRBJ2-3; D not resolved. V lost 1 base and J 3 bases, leaving 12 bases between the germline ends. The germline V gene has CDR1 SGHRS and CDR2 YFSETQ. This CDR3 has 15 residues. In nucleotides, the CDR3 is TGCGCCAGCAGCTTGCTTGGGCATGGGACAGATACGCAGTATTTT. As protein: CASSLLGHGTDTQYF.

This clonotype was counted a few times. The CDR3 nucleotides read TGTGCCAGCAGCTTGTACTCGGGGTCCTACGAGCAGTACTTC. Amino acids: CASSLYSGSYEQYF. The chain combines TRBV5-4 with TRBJ2-7; possible D gene TRBD2, 5 bases. Trimming removed 1 base at V and 1 base at J, with 9 bases between. The CDR3 is made up of 14 amino acids. Germline CDR1 and CDR2: SGHNT and YYREEE (reference sequence).

This clonotype appeared a few times. V usage is TRBV9 and J usage is TRBJ2-5; 8 bases map to TRBD1. The V and J ends lost 4 bases and 3 bases, in that order; junction bases with no gene match: 8. The CDR3 spans 15 residues. CDR1 and CDR2 from the germline V gene are SGDLS and YYNGEE. The CDR3 sequence: CASSPRTGLEETQYF. CDR3 DNA sequence: TGTGCCAGCAGCCCTCGGACAGGGTTGGAAGAGACCCAGTACTTC.

The rearrangement uses TRBV6-6 and TRBJ1-1, with D possibly being TRBD1 (5 bases). Germline CDR1 reads MNHNY; CDR2 reads SVGAGI (reference sequence). The CDR3 has 14 residues. V lost 0 bases and J lost 7, with 12 bases in between. CDR3 DNA sequence: TGTGCCAGCAGTTACTCGCCAACGACAGATGAAGCTTTCTTT. Amino acids: CASSYSPTTDEAFF.

The CDR3 bases are TGTGCCAGCAGCTTAGGTTCGGCGATCACTAATGAAAAACTGTTTTTT. As protein: CASSLGSAITNEKLFF. This chain joins TRBV7-9 and TRBJ1-4; D unclear. This CDR3 is built from 16 residues. V lost 1 base, J lost 2 bases, and 11 bases lay in between. Germline V gene lookup returns CDR1 SEHNR and CDR2 FQNEAQ (reference sequence).

This clonotype showed up just a few times. The chain links TRBV18 to TRBJ2-5; 10 positions agree with TRBD1. Germline CDR1 reads KGHSH; CDR2 reads LQKENI. This CDR3 is built from 14 residues. V lost 8 bases to trimming and J lost 3 bases; unmatched junction nucleotides: 6. CDR3 residues: CASTGTGAKETQYF. CDR3 in DNA: TGTGCCAGCACCGGGACAGGGGCAAAAGAGACCCAGTACTTC.

In this sample, this clonotype turned up a few times. This sequence joins TRBV7-2 and TRBJ2-7; TRBD1 matches at 10 bases. Looked up from germline, CDR1 is SGHTA and CDR2 is FQGNSA. The V gene end was trimmed by 5 bases and the J gene end by 6 bases; junction bases not matched to a gene: 13. This CDR3 region has 16 residues. This CDR3 reads CASSITTGGGPFEQYF. As DNA, the CDR3 is TGTGCCAGCAGCATCACGACAGGGGGCGGACCCTTCGAGCAGTACTTC.